A single TCR beta chain is shown here with its context. Its specificity is unknown. Just one base apart from a much larger clone, this may be a read error. MiXCR, run by TCRdb on the 5' RACE reads, gives a single entry per CDR3 protein. The sample has about 190,000 distinct CDR3 sequences; 10% to 15% are singletons. These data are taken from a study of CD8 T cells in ankylosing spondylitis. CDR1 SQVTM and CDR2 ANQGSEA come from the germline V gene. With 1 base removed from V and 2 bases from J, the gap between germline ends came to 11 bases. The CDR3 sequence is 14 residues long. Whole-study results and caveats: Reports of some motif variants in reactive arthritis synovial fluid and blood predate this one.

This receptor was obtained from a female donor with ankylosing spondylitis or in good health (not recorded which). The sample taken for sequencing was blood, either unsorted or a sorted T cell fraction (not recorded which). The chain has TRBV29-1 and TRBJ1-1; no definite D call. The CDR3 DNA reads TGCAGCGTTGAAGTTCGGCAGGCTAACACTGAAGCTTTCTTT. Its protein product is CSVEVRQANTEAFF.